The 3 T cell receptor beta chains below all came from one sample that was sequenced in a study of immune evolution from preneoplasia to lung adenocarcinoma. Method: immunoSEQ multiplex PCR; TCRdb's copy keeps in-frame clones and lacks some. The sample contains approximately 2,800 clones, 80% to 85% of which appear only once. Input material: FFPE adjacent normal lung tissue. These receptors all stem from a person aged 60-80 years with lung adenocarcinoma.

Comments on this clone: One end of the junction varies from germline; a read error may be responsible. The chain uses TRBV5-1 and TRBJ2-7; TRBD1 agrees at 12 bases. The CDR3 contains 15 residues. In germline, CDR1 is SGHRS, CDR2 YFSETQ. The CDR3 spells CSSSKGQGADYEQYF. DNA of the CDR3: TGCTCCAGCAGCAAGGGACAGGGGGCCGACTACGAGCAGTACTTC.

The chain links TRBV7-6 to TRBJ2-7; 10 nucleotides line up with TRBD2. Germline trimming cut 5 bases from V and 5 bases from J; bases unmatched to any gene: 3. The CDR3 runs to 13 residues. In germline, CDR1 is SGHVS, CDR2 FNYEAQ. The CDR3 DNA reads TGTGCCAGCAGCAAGGGACTAGCGAACGAGCAGTACTTC. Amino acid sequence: CASSKGLANEQYF.

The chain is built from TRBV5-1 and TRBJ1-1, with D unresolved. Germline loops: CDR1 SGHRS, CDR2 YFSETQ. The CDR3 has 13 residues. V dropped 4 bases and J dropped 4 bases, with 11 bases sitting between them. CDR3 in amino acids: CASSPRMGTEAFF. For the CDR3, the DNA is TGCGCCAGCAGCCCAAGGATGGGCACTGAAGCTTTCTTT.